The rows below give T cell receptor beta chains drawn from one sample of a study of Ad26.COV2.S vaccination and SARS-CoV-2 variants. The protocol was immunoSEQ multiplex PCR, while the TCRdb copy is restricted to in-frame clones and leaves out a portion. The sample yields roughly 450,000 clones, 90% seen once. Sequences were derived from peripheral blood, sampled in a trial of Ad26.COV2.S vaccine versus placebo. The receptor set was obtained from a person aged 18 to 65 who received the Ad26.COV2.S COVID-19 vaccine or a placebo. The CDR3 runs from the conserved cysteine through the conserved F or W.

j_call: TRBJ2-1; v_call: TRBV7-2; cdr3_aa: CASSLGVNNEQFF
j_call: TRBJ2-6; v_call: TRBV4-2; cdr3_aa: CASSQDRGTGANVLTF
j_call: TRBJ2-1; v_call: TRBV20-1; cdr3_aa: CSASLGLAGGVEQFF
j_call: TRBJ1-2; v_call: TRBV6-5; cdr3_aa: CASSPRQGSGYTF
j_call: TRBJ2-1; v_call: TRBV11-3; cdr3_aa: CASSRRQGAYNEQFF
j_call: TRBJ1-1; v_call: TRBV5-4; cdr3_aa: CASSLASANTEAFF
j_call: TRBJ1-1; v_call: TRBV29-1; cdr3_aa: CSGGTDWNTEAFF
j_call: TRBJ2-7; v_call: TRBV4-1; cdr3_aa: CASSQEAPGALYEQYF
j_call: TRBJ1-2; v_call: TRBV25-1; cdr3_aa: CASSYSVTGSSYTF
j_call: TRBJ1-5; v_call: TRBV7-8; cdr3_aa: CASSFRSSWRDGQPQHF
j_call: TRBJ2-5; v_call: TRBV6-5; cdr3_aa: CASSYQGDQETQYF
j_call: TRBJ2-5; v_call: TRBV7-6; cdr3_aa: CASSPARTVQETQYF
j_call: TRBJ2-1; v_call: TRBV9; cdr3_aa: CASSAPGAHNEQFF
j_call: TRBJ1-1; v_call: TRBV28; cdr3_aa: CASSSLIEAFF
j_call: TRBJ1-6; v_call: TRBV6-5; cdr3_aa: CASSLTSSYNSPLHF
j_call: TRBJ2-1; v_call: TRBV5-1; cdr3_aa: CASRGGLATSYNEQFF
j_call: TRBJ2-5; v_call: TRBV19; cdr3_aa: CASSMGTGETQYF
j_call: TRBJ2-5; v_call: TRBV3-1/TRBV3-2; cdr3_aa: CASSRRTDKETQYF
j_call: TRBJ2-5; v_call: TRBV7-2; cdr3_aa: CASRRDPGYQETQYF
j_call: TRBJ2-1; v_call: TRBV7-9; cdr3_aa: CASSLTGTPVNEQFF
j_call: TRBJ1-2; v_call: TRBV5-1; cdr3_aa: CASSLGGGYTF
j_call: TRBJ2-4; v_call: TRBV5-4; cdr3_aa: CASSTGQGAGNIQYF
j_call: TRBJ2-7; v_call: TRBV19; cdr3_aa: CASSIQGYEQYF
j_call: TRBJ2-2; v_call: TRBV19; cdr3_aa: CASSMGQGRANTGELFF
j_call: TRBJ1-6; v_call: TRBV19; cdr3_aa: CASRPPGQGRSPLHF
j_call: TRBJ1-4; v_call: TRBV7-9; cdr3_aa: CASSRVATNEKLFF
j_call: TRBJ1-1; v_call: TRBV2; cdr3_aa: CASSGMNTEAFF
j_call: TRBJ1-6; v_call: TRBV6-5; cdr3_aa: CASSYSMSLALHF
j_call: TRBJ2-7; v_call: TRBV30; cdr3_aa: CAWRGQTGTGSHEQYF
j_call: TRBJ2-1; v_call: TRBV7-9; cdr3_aa: CASSGRDRDNNEQFF
j_call: TRBJ1-2; v_call: TRBV12-3/TRBV12-4; cdr3_aa: CASSWTGNYGYTF
j_call: TRBJ2-3; v_call: TRBV27; cdr3_aa: CASSLSRLAVSTDTQYF
j_call: TRBJ2-5; v_call: TRBV7-2; cdr3_aa: CASSPRTSGQETQYF
j_call: TRBJ2-7; v_call: TRBV19; cdr3_aa: CASSRDRGDEQYF
j_call: TRBJ1-1; v_call: TRBV5-1; cdr3_aa: CASSFVQGTEAFF
j_call: TRBJ2-1; v_call: TRBV18; cdr3_aa: CASSPTGGADEQFF
j_call: TRBJ2-7; v_call: TRBV3-1/TRBV3-2; cdr3_aa: CASSQEGGGSSYEQYF
j_call: TRBJ1-2; v_call: TRBV3-1/TRBV3-2; cdr3_aa: CASSQFSGYTF
j_call: TRBJ2-5; v_call: TRBV28; cdr3_aa: CASSPLSSGAPQETQYF
j_call: TRBJ1-4; v_call: TRBV2; cdr3_aa: CASGQEANEKLFF